These 15 T cell receptor beta chains share one sample of origin, sequenced in a study of T cells in localized non-small cell lung cancer. Some clones are missing from TCRdb's copy, which holds only in-frame ones; the method was immunoSEQ multiplex PCR. The top ten hold roughly 7.2% of the sample, which has approximately 21,000 clones, about nine tenths seen once. The sequencing used peripheral blood, collected before any cancer treatment. The receptors originated from a woman aged 35-75 years with stage I lung adenocarcinoma.

V usage is TRBV5-1 and J usage is TRBJ2-2; D gene ambiguous. V was clipped by 1 base and J by 1 base, with 11 bases between them. The CDR3 runs 16 residues. CDR1 and CDR2 from the germline V gene are SGHRS and YFSETQ. The CDR3 DNA is TGCGCCAGCAGCTTGACGAGACAAGTGAACACCGGGGAGCTGTTTTTT. Protein sequence: CASSLTRQVNTGELFF.

The gene calls are TRBV6-5 and TRBJ2-2; D is perhaps TRBD1 or TRBD2 (5 bases each). With 5 bases removed from V and 6 bases from J, the gap between germline ends came to 13 bases. The CDR3 totals 14 residues. CDR1 MNHEY and CDR2 SVGAGI come from the germline V gene. CDR3 sequence reads: CASSQVGGPGELFF. CDR3 sequence (DNA): TGTGCCAGCAGTCAAGTTGGGGGACCCGGGGAGCTGTTTTTT.

The genes are TRBV5-1 and TRBJ1-2; D call uncertain. Looked up from germline, CDR1 is SGHRS and CDR2 is YFSETQ. V lost 3 bases and J lost 7, with 13 bases in between. The CDR3 spans 13 residues. The CDR3 DNA is TGCGCCAGCAGCTCCGCCGGGCCAGCTGGCTACACCTTC. It translates to CASSSAGPAGYTF.

This sequence joins TRBV4-3 and TRBJ2-1; D perhaps matches TRBD2 (6 bases). Germline lookup yields CDR1 LGHNA and CDR2 YSLEER. The CDR3 runs to 17 residues. Trimming removed 5 bases from V and 4 bases from J, with 21 bases in between. CDR3 protein: CASSYQASAGQYNEQFF. In nucleotides, the CDR3 is TGCGCCAGCAGCTACCAAGCATCAGCGGGTCAATACAATGAGCAGTTCTTC.

V usage is TRBV28 and J usage is TRBJ1-5; D unclear. With 3 bases removed from V and 2 bases from J, the gap between germline ends came to 8 bases. CDR3 length: 14 residues. Germline CDR1 and CDR2: MDHEN and SYDVKM. CDR3 amino acids: CASSFGWGNQPQHF. The CDR3 region has the DNA TGTGCCAGCAGTTTCGGGTGGGGCAATCAGCCCCAGCATTTT.

The genes are TRBV11-3 and TRBJ2-1; D gene uncertain. CDR1 is SGHNT and CDR2 is YENEEA in the germline V gene. V gave up 5 bases and J gave up 9 bases, with 14 bases separating them. The CDR3 runs 13 residues. DNA of the CDR3: TGTGCCAGCAGCACGCGCTCCCGAGGTGAGCAGTTCTTC. Its protein is CASSTRSRGEQFF.

The chain employs TRBV5-6 and TRBJ1-2; D perhaps matches TRBD1 (6 bases). V shed 2 bases and J shed 2 bases, with 7 bases lying between them. Germline V gene data show CDR1 as SGHDT and CDR2 as YYEEEE. The CDR3 extends over 13 amino acids. CDR3 loop: CASSFQGNYGYTF. The CDR3 DNA follows: TGTGCCAGCAGCTTTCAGGGGAACTATGGCTACACCTTC.

The chain links TRBV7-9 to TRBJ2-4; D is possibly TRBD1 (5 bases). Germline CDR1 and CDR2: SEHNR and FQNEAQ (reference sequence). The CDR3 consists of 12 residues. The CDR3, as DNA: TGTGCATCGCAGGCAGGGAAAAACATTCAGTACTTC. As protein: CASQAGKNIQYF.

This chain joins TRBV20-1 and TRBJ1-2; D not resolved. The CDR3 extends over 11 amino acids. V was cut by 5 bases and J by 8 bases, with 12 bases left in between. Germline V gives CDR1 DFQATT, CDR2 SNEGSKA (reference sequence). The DNA of the CDR3 is TGCAGTGCTCAAAGGGATGTCGGCTACACCTTC. It translates to CSAQRDVGYTF.

The chain uses TRBV2 and TRBJ1-2; D may be TRBD1 (5 bases). The CDR3 spans 13 residues. V was cut by 5 bases and J by 9 bases, with 16 bases left in between. Germline CDR1 reads SNHLY; CDR2 reads FYNNEI. The CDR3 coding sequence is TGTGCCAGCAGTCTCGAAGGGACCAACAGCTACACCTTC. Translation: CASSLEGTNSYTF.

The chain links TRBV30 to TRBJ2-3; D call uncertain. The CDR3 consists of 12 residues. V lost 0 bases, J lost 4 bases, and 5 bases lay in between. Germline V CDR1 and CDR2: GTSNPN, SVGIG (reference sequence). The CDR3 DNA reads TGTGCCTGGAGTGTACGCGCAGATACGCAGTATTTT. Protein: CAWSVRADTQYF.

The V call is TRBV30, the J call TRBJ1-1; D is unclear. The V end was cut by 0 bases, the J end by 4 bases, with 9 bases between. In germline, CDR1 is GTSNPN, CDR2 SVGIG (reference sequence). The CDR3 is 13 amino acids. DNA for the CDR3: TGTGCCTGGAGTGTCTTAAGGGCCACTGAAGCTTTCTTT. It specifies CAWSVLRATEAFF.

The rearrangement uses TRBV19 and TRBJ2-1, with 9 positions matching TRBD2. CDR3 size: 13 residues. The trim removed 3 bases at V and 10 bases at J, leaving 4 bases unmatched. In germline, CDR1 is LNHDA, CDR2 SQIVND (reference sequence). The CDR3 DNA reads TGTGCCAGTAGTATCTTAGCGGGAGCCGAGCAGTTCTTC. Translating gives CASSILAGAEQFF.

This clone was seen once. This chain links TRBV7-9 with TRBJ1-2, with D possibly TRBD1 on 5 matching bases. Per the germline V gene, CDR1 is SEHNR and CDR2 is FQNEAQ (reference sequence). The ends were cut back, 3 bases at V and 1 base at J, with 9 bases in the middle. The CDR3 loop spans 14 amino acids. CDR3 sequence: CASSFLTVNYGYTF. The CDR3 DNA reads as TGTGCCAGCAGCTTCTTGACAGTTAACTATGGCTACACCTTC.

The genes are TRBV18 and TRBJ1-2; the D gene is possibly TRBD1 (5 bases). CDR1 KGHSH and CDR2 LQKENI come from the germline V gene. Trimming took 5 bases from V and 5 from J, leaving 21 bases between them. The CDR3 sequence is 16 residues long. The CDR3, as DNA: TGTGCCAGCTCATTTACGGGACGGCCTAACTATTATGGCTACACCTTC. Translating gives CASSFTGRPNYYGYTF.